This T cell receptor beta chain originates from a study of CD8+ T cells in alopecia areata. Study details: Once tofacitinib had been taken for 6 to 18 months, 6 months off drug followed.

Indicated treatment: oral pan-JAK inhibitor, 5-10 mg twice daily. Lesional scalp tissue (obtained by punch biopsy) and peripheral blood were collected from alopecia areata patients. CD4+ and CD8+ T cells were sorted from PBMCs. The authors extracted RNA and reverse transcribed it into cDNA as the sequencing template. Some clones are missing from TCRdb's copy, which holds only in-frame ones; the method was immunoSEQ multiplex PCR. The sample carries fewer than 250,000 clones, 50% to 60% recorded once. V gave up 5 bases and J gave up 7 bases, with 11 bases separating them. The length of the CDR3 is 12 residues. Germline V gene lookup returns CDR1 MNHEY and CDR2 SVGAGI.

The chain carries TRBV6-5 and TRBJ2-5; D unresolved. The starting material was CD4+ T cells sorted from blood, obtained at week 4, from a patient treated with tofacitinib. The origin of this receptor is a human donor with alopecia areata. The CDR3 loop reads CASSQTSGTQYF. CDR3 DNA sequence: TGTGCCAGCAGTCAAACTTCGGGGACCCAGTACTTC.